The entry that follows covers one TCR beta chain sequence. What it binds is not known. Assay used: immunoSEQ multiplex PCR; TCRdb lists only in-frame clones, some missing. The sample lists roughly 350,000 clones, around 89% seen once, with roughly 5% in the top ten. This entry is derived from a study of Ad26.COV2.S vaccination and SARS-CoV-2 variants. Study-wide results and caveats: A substantial breadth of spike-specific CD8+ and CD4+ T cell responses after vaccination has been reported. Participants in the vaccine arm had higher spike-specific TCR breadth; placebo recipients had lower.

This CDR3 spans 15 amino acids. V gave up 3 bases and J gave up 4 bases; unmatched junction bases: 6. Germline V gene data show CDR1 as MDHEN and CDR2 as SYDVKM. Treatment meaning: about 20 received Ad26.COV2.S at low or high dose, single or two shots; five or six received placebo; per-sample allocation not given. On day 63 after the first injection, vaccine and placebo recipients gave samples. The sample came from a Boston adult aged 18-55 years. Material: peripheral blood, obtained in a trial of Ad26.COV2.S vaccine versus placebo. The chain is built from TRBV28 and TRBJ2-7, with 10 bases aligning to TRBD1. The source of this sequence is a person between 18 and 65 years old who received the Ad26.COV2.S COVID-19 vaccine or a placebo. In DNA form, the CDR3 reads TGTGCCAGCAGTTTCGCGGGACAGGGGAAGTACGAGCAGTACTTC. Translating it yields CASSFAGQGKYEQYF. Full variable domain (remainder filled in from reference TRBV28 and TRBJ2-7): DVKVTQSSRYLVKRTGEKVFLECVQDMDHENMFWYRQDPGLGLRLIYFSYDVKMKEKGDIPEGYSVSREKKERFSLILESASTNQTSMYLCASSFAGQGKYEQYFGPGTRLTVT.